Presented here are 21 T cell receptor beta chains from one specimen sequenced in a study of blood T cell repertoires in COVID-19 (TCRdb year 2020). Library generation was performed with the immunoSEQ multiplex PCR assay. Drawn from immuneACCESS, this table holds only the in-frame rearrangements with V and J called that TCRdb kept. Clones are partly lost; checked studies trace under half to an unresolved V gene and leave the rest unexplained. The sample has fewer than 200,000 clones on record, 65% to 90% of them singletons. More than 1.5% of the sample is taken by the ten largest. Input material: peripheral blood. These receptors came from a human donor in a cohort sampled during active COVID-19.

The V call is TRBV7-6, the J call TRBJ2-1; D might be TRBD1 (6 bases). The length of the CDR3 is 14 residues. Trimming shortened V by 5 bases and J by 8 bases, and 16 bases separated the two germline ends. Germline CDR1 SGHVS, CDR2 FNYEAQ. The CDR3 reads CASSLGTSGDEQFF. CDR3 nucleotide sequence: TGTGCCAGCAGCCTAGGGACATCGGGCGATGAGCAGTTCTTC.

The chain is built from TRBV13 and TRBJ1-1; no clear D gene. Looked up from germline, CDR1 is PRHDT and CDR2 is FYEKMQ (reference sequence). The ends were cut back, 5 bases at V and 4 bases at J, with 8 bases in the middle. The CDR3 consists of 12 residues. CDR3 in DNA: TGTGCCAGCAGCGGGGAGGGCACTGAAGCTTTCTTT. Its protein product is CASSGEGTEAFF.

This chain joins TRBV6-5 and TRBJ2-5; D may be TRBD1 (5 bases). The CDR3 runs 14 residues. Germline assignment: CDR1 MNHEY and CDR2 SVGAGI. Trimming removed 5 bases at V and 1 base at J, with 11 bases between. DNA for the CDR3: TGTGCCAGCAGTCCTACAGGACCCCAAGAGACCCAGTACTTC. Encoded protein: CASSPTGPQETQYF.

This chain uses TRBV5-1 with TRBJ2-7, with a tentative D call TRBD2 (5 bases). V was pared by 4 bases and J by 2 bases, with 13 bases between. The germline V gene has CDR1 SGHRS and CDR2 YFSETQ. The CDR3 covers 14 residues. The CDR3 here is CASSGGLSTYEQYF. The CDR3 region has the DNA TGCGCCAGCAGCGGAGGACTCTCCACCTACGAGCAGTACTTC.

CDR3 DNA: TGTGCCAGCAGCCCGGGGGACAGGGGCGCTAACTATGGCTACACCTTC. It translates to CASSPGDRGANYGYTF. The chain combines TRBV7-2 with TRBJ1-2; TRBD1 aligns across 10 bases. The ends lost 5 bases at V and 0 bases at J; junction bases unmatched: 6. From germline, CDR1 is SGHTA and CDR2 FQGNSA. The CDR3 covers 16 residues.

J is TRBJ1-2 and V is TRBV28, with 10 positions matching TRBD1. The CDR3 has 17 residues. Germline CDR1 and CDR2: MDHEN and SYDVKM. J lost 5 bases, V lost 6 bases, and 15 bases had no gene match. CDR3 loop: CASSTKTGGGRGYGYTF. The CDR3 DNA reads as TGTGCCAGCAGCACCAAGACAGGGGGCGGGAGGGGTTATGGCTACACCTTC.

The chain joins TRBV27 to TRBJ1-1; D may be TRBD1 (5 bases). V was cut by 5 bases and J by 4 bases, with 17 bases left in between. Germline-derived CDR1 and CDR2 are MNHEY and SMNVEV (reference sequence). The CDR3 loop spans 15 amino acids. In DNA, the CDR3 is TGTGCCAGCAGTCCTCCAAGTTACGGGGGCACTGAAGCTTTCTTT. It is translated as CASSPPSYGGTEAFF.

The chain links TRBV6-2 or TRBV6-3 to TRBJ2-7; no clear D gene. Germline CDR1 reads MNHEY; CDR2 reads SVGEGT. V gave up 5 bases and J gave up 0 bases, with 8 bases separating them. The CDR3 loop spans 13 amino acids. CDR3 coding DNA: TGTGCCAGCAGTCGTCTCCCCTCCTACGAGCAGTACTTC. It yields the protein CASSRLPSYEQYF.

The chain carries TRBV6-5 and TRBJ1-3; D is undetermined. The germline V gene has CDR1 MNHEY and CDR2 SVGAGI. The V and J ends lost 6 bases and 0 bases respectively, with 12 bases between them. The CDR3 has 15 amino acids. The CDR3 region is CASRADFNSGNTIYF. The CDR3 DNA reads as TGTGCCAGCAGGGCGGATTTTAACTCTGGAAACACCATATATTTT.

CDR3 residues: CSGENQPQHF. CDR3 sequence (DNA): TGCAGTGGGGAGAACCAGCCCCAGCATTTT. This chain uses TRBV20-1 with TRBJ1-5; no clear D gene. Trimming left V 7 bases short and J 7 bases short, with 8 bases between. The CDR3 sequence is 10 residues long. Germline V lookup: CDR1 DFQATT, CDR2 SNEGSKA (reference sequence).

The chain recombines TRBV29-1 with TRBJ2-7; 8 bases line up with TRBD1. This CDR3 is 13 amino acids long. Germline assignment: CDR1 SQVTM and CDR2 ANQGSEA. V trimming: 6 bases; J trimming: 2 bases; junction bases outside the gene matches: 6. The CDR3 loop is CSVPGQGTYEQYF. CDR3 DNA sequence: TGCAGCGTGCCCGGACAGGGCACCTACGAGCAGTACTTC.

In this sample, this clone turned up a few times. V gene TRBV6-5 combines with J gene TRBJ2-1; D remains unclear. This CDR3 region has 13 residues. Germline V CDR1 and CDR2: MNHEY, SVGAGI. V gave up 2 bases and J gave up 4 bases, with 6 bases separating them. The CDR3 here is CASSYRLYNEQFF. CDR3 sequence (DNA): TGTGCCAGCAGTTACAGACTTTACAATGAGCAGTTCTTC.

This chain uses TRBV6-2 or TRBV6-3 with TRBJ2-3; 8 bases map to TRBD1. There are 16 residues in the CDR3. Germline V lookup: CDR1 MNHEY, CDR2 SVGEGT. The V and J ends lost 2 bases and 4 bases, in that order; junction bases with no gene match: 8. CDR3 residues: CASSYAPGGLADTQYF. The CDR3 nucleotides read TGTGCCAGCAGTTACGCCCCAGGGGGCTTGGCAGATACGCAGTATTTT.

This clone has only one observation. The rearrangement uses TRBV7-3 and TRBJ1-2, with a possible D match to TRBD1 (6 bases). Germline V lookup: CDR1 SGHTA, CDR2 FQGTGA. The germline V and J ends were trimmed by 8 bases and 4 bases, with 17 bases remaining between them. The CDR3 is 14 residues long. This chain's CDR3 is CASGIRGGPYGYTF. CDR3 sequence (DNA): TGTGCCAGCGGAATCCGGGGGGGGCCCTATGGCTACACCTTC.

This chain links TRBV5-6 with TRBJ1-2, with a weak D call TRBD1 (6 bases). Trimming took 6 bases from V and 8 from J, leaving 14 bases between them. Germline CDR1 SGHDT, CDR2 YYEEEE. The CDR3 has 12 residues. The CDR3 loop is CASTAGESGYTF. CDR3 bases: TGTGCCAGCACCGCAGGGGAAAGCGGCTACACCTTC.

CDR3 sequence reads: CASSQPAGPSAEQYF. In nucleotides, the CDR3 is TGTGCCAGCAGCCAACCAGCGGGTCCTTCTGCCGAGCAGTACTTC. The chain employs TRBV3-1 (or the pseudogene TRBV3-2) and TRBJ2-7, with D possibly TRBD2 on 6 matching bases. With 2 bases removed from V and 6 bases from J, the gap between germline ends came to 17 bases. CDR1 and CDR2 from the germline V gene are LGHDT and YNNKEL (reference sequence). The CDR3 length is 15 residues.

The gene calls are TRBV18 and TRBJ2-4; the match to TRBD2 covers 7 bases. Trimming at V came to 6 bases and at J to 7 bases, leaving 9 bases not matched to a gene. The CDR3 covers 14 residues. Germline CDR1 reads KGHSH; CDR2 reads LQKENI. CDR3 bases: TGTGCCAGCTCGCGCGGAGGGGAGGGGAACATTCAGTACTTC. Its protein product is CASSRGGEGNIQYF.

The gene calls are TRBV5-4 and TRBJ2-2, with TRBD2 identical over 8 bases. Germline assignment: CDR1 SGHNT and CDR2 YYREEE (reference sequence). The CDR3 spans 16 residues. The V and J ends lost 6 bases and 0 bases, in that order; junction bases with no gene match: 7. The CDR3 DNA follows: TGTGCCAGCAACCTCGGGGGGGGCCCGAACACCGGGGAGCTGTTTTTT. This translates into CASNLGGGPNTGELFF.

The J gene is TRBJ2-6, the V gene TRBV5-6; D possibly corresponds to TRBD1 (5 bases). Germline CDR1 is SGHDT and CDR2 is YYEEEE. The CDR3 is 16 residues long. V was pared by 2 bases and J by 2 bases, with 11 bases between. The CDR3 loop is CASSLGVRTGANVLTF. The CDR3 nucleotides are TGTGCCAGCAGCTTAGGGGTGAGGACTGGGGCCAACGTCCTGACTTTC.

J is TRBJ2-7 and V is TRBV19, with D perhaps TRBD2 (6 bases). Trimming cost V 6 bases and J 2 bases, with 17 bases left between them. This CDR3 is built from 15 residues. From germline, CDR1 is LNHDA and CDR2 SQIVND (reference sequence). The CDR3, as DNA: TGTGCCAGTAGCTCCACACCTAGCGCGGCCTACGAGCAGTACTTC. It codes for CASSSTPSAAYEQYF.

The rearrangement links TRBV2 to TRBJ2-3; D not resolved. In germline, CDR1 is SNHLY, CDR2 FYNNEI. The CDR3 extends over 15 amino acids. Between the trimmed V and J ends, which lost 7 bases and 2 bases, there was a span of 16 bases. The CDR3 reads CASTQNSLSTDTQYF. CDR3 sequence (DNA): TGTGCCAGCACCCAAAACTCCTTATCCACAGATACGCAGTATTTT.